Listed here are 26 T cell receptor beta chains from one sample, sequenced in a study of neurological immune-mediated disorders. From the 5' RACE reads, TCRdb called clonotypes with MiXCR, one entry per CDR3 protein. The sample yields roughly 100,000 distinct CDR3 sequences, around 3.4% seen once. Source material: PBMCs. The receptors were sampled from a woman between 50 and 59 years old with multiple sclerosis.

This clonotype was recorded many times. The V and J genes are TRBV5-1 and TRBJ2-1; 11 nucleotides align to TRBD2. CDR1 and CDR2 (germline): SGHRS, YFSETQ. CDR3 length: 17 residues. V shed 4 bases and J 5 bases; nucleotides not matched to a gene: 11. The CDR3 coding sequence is TGCGCCAGCAGCCTTCCTTTGCTAGCGGGGGGAAACAATGAGCAGTTCTTC. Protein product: CASSLPLLAGGNNEQFF. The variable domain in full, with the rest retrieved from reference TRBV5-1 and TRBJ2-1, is KAGVTQTPRYLIKTRGQQVTLSCSPISGHRSVSWYQQTPGQGLQFLFEYFSETQRNKGNFPGRFSGRQFSNSRSEMNVSTLELGDSALYLCASSLPLLAGGNNEQFFGPGTRLTVL.

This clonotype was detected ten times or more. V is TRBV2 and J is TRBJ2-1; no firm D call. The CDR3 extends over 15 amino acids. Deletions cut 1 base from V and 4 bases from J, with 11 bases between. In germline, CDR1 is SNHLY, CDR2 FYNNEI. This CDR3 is CASSEDGASYNEQFF. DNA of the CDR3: TGTGCCAGCAGTGAAGACGGTGCCAGTTACAATGAGCAGTTCTTC.

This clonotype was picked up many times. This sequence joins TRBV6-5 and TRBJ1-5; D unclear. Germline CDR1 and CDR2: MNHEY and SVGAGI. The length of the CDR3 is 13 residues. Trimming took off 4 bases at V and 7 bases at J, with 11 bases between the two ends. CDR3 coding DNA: TGTGCCAGCAGTTCGCAAAGTCGGCAGCCCCAGCATTTT. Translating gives CASSSQSRQPQHF.

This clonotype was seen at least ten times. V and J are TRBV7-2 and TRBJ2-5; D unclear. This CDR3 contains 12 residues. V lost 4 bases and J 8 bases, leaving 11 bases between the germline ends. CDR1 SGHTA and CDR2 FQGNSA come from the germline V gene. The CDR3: CASSWSPPTQYF. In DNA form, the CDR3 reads TGTGCCAGCAGCTGGTCACCCCCCACCCAGTACTTC.

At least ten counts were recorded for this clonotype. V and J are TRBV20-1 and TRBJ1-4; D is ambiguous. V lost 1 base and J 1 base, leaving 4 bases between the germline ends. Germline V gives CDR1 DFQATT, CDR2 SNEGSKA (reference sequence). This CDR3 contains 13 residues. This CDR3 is CSARAGTNEKLFF. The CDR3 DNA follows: TGCAGTGCTAGAGCCGGAACTAATGAAAAACTGTTTTTT.

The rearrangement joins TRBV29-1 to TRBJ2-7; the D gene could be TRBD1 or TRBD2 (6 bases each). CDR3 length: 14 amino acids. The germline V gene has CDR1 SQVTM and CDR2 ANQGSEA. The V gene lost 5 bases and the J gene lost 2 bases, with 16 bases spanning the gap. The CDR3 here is CSVRGAETAYEQYF. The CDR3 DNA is TGCAGCGTTAGGGGGGCTGAGACAGCCTACGAGCAGTACTTC.

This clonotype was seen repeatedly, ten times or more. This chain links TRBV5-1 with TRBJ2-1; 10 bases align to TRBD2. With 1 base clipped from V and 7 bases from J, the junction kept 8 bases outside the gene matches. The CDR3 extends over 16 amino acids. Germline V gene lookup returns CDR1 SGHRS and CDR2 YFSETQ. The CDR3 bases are TGCGCCAGCAGCTTGTTTCTTAGCGGGGGGAGGAATGAGCAGTTCTTC. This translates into CASSLFLSGGRNEQFF.

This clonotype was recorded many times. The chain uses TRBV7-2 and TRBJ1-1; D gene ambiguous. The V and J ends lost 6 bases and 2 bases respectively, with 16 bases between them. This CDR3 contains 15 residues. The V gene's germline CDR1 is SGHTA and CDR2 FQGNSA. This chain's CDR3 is CASRRVLGSNTEAFF. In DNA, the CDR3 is TGTGCCAGCAGACGGGTTCTTGGGTCTAACACTGAAGCTTTCTTT.

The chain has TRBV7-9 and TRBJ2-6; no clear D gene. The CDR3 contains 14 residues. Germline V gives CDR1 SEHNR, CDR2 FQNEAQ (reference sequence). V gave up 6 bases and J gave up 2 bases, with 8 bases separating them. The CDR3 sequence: CASRRLAGANVLTF. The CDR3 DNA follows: TGTGCCAGCAGGAGGCTTGCTGGGGCCAACGTCCTGACTTTC.

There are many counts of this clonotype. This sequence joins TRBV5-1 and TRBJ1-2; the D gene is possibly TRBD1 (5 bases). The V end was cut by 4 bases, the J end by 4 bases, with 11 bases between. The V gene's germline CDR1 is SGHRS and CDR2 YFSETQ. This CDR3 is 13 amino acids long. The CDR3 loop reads CASSPDSLYGYTF. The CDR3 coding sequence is TGCGCCAGCAGCCCCGACAGCCTCTATGGCTACACCTTC.

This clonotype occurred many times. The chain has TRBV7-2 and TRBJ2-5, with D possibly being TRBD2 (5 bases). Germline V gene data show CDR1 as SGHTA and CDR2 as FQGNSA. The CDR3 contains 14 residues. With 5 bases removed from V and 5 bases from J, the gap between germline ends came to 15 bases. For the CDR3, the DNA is TGTGCCAGCAGCCCCTCGGGGAGAGGGGAGACCCAGTACTTC. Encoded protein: CASSPSGRGETQYF.

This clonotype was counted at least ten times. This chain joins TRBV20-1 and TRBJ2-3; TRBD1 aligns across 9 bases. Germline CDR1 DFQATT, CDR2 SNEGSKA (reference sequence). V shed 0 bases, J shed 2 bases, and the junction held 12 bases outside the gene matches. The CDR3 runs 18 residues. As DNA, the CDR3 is TGCAGTGCTAGAGATCCCCGTGACAGGGGGTCCTCCACAGATACGCAGTATTTT. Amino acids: CSARDPRDRGSSTDTQYF.

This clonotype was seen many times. This chain's CDR3 is CASSLWGTPNQPQHF. Written as DNA, the CDR3 is TGTGCCAGCAGCTTGTGGGGCACACCCAATCAGCCCCAGCATTTT. The chain carries TRBV5-6 and TRBJ1-5; possible D gene TRBD1, 5 bases. CDR1 SGHDT and CDR2 YYEEEE come from the germline V gene. The CDR3 is 15 amino acids. V was cut by 1 base and J by 3 bases, with 11 bases left in between.

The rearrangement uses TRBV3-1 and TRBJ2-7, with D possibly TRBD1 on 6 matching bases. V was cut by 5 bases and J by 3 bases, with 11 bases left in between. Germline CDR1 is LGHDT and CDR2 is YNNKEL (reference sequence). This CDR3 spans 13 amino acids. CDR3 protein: CASSWDTSYEQYF. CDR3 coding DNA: TGTGCCAGCAGCTGGGACACGAGCTACGAGCAGTACTTC.

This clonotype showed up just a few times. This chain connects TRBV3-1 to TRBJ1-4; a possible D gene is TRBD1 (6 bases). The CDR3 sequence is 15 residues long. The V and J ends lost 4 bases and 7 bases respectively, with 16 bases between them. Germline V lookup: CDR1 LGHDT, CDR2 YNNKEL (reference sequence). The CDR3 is CASSPRGARGEKLFF. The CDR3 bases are TGTGCCAGCAGCCCTAGGGGGGCGCGAGGTGAAAAACTGTTTTTT.

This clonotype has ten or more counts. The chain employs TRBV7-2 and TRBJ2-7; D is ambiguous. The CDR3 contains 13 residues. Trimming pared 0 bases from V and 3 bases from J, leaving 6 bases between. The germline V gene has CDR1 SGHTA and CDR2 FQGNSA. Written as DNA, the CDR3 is TGTGCCAGCAGCTTAGCGGCGAACTACGAGCAGTACTTC. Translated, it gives CASSLAANYEQYF.

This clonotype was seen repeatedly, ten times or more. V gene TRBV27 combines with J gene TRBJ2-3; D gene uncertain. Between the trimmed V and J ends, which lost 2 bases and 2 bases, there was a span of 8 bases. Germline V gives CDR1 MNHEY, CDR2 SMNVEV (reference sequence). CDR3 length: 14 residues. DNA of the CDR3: TGTGCCAGCAGTTTAATGGGTCCCACAGATACGCAGTATTTT. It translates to CASSLMGPTDTQYF.

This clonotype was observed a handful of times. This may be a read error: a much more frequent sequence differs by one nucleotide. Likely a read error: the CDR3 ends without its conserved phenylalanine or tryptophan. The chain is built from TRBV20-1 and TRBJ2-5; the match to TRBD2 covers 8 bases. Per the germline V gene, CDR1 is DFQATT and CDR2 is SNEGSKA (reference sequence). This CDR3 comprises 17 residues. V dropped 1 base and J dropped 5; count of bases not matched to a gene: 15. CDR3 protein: CSARVIGGRGGSETQYI. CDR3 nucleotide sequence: TGCAGTGCTAGAGTTATAGGTGGACGGGGGGGTAGCGAGACCCAGTACATC.

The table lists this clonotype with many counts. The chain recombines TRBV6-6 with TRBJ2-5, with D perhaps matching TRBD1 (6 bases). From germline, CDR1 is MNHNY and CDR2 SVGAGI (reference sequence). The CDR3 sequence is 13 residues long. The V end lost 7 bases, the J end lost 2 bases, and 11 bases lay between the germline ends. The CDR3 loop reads CASTRQEQETQYF. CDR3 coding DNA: TGTGCCAGCACTAGACAGGAGCAAGAGACCCAGTACTTC.

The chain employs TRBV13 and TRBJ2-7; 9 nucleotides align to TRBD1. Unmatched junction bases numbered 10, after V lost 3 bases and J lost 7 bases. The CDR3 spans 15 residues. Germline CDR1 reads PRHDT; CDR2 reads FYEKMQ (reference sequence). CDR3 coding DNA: TGTGCCAGCAGCTTCGGAGGACAGGGGAAGATAGAGCAGTACTTC. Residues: CASSFGGQGKIEQYF.

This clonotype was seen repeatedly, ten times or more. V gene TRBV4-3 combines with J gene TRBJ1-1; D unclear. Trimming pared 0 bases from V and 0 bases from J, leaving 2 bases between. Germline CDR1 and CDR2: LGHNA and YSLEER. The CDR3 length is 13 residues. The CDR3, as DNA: TGCGCCAGCAGCCAAGACTTGAACACTGAAGCTTTCTTT. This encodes CASSQDLNTEAFF.

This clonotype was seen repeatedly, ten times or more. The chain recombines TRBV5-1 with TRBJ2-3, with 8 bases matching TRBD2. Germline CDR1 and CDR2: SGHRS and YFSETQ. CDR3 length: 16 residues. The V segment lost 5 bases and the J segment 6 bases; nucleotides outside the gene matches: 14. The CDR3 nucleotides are TGCGCCAGCAGTTCACGTAAAGCGGGGGTCTACGATACGCAGTATTTT. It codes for CASSSRKAGVYDTQYF.

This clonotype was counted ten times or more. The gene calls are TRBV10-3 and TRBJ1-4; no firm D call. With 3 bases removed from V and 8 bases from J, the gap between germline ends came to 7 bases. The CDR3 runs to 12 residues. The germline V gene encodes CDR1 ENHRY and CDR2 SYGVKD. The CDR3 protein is CAISDMGEKLFF. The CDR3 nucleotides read TGTGCCATCAGTGATATGGGGGAAAAACTGTTTTTT.

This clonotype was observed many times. CDR3: CSASLATGQFTEAFF. Here the CDR3 DNA reads TGCAGTGCTAGCCTCGCGACAGGTCAATTCACTGAAGCTTTCTTT. The chain links TRBV20-1 to TRBJ1-1, with D possibly TRBD1 on 6 matching bases. Germline V gives CDR1 DFQATT, CDR2 SNEGSKA (reference sequence). This CDR3 has 15 residues. Trimming shortened V by 3 bases and J by 4 bases, and 18 bases separated the two germline ends.

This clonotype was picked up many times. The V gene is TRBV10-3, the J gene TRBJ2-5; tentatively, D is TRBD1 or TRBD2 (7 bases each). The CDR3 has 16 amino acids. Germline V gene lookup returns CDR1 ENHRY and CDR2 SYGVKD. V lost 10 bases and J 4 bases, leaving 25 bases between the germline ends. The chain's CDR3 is CATREQGGRGRETQYF. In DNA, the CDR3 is TGTGCCACGCGAGAGCAGGGGGGGAGGGGCCGAGAGACCCAGTACTTC.

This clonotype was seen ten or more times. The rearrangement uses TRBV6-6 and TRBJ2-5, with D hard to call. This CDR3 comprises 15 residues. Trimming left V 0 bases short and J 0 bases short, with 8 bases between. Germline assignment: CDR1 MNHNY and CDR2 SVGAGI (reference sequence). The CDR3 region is CASSYSVVDQETQYF. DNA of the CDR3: TGTGCCAGCAGTTACTCGGTCGTCGACCAAGAGACCCAGTACTTC.